Sequencing of this TCR delta chain was carried out in a study of gamma-delta T cells after stem cell transplantation (dated by TCRdb to the mid-2010s). The CDR3 numbers 19 residues from cysteine through phenylalanine. CDR3 DNA only is kept here, 57 bases in frame from base 1. V has 0 bases trimmed and J has 0 bases trimmed; junction bases matching no gene number 10. The germline V gene sets CDR1 to GEAIGNYY and CDR2 to EKD. Library preparation employed RT-PCR. Sequencing instrument: Illumina MiSeq. TCRdb reprocessed the public data with the CATT caller; entries with the same nucleotide sequence were combined afterwards. The sample table records approximately 1,300 delta-chain clones; approximately 2% of these occur just once. The top ten hold more than 55% of the sample. This clone is deemed medium-sized (0.01 to 0.1%). Its antigen has not been determined. Base quality data are lacking; no much larger clone is found one base away.

This receptor was identified in a human donor. It is not recorded whose cells these are; they may come from a transplant donor. The sample consisted of gamma-delta T cells. This sequence uses TRDV2 and TRDJ1; TRDD3 aligns with 12 central bases. The CDR3 corresponds to CACDTVSLGDTTHTDKLIF. The sequenced DNA is TGTGCCTGTGACACCGTTAGCCTGGGGGATACGACCCACACCGATAAACTCATCTTT.